This note documents a single T cell receptor beta chain sequence. This clone was picked up one time. The antigen it recognizes is unknown. The input lacks base qualities; no much larger clone sits a single base away. These data originate in a study of T cell clonotyping in hematopoietic cell transplantation (dated by TCRdb to the early 2020s). With regard to the full study: The study collected roughly 150 blood samples from 35 consecutive transplant recipients and their related donors. Recruitment of patients ran from 2015 to early 2017, and follow-up continued until late 2020 or until death.

With the immunoSEQ assay, which is a bias-controlled multiplex PCR relying on V- and J-specific primers, TCR beta CDR3 regions were amplified from genomic DNA. A proprietary barcode and Illumina adapter sequences were added to the CDR3 amplicons in a second PCR step. An Illumina MiSeq instrument was used for sequencing of the CDR3 libraries. The source study handled its data this way. immunoSEQ Analyzer 3.0 was used for export and quality control, with R Bioconductor and Immunarch used for downstream analyses. Only productive rearrangements within the normalized downsampled data set were used in the calculation of repertoire metrics. Pathologically expanded clonotypes were defined as those larger than 5 templates in the normalized cohort. The Inverse Simpson Index was used to measure repertoire diversity. To capture all clonotypes, CMV-specificity analyses were performed on the non-normalized data set. The immuneACCESS repertoire file appears here via TCRdb, limited to in-frame rearrangements. These files lack a portion of the clones; in checked studies, under half of the deficit traces to unresolved V genes, and the cause of the others is not known. D and trimming were read from the DNA, whereas the V and J calls and clone size are those reported in that table. The sample table contains about 9,700 clones; only one count was recorded for 75% to 80% of them. 15% to 20% of the sample is held by the ten biggest clonotypes.

The sample's time point label, decoded: 180 days after allo-HCT. Recipient blood was collected about 28 days before transplant and at days 30, 100 and 180 after transplant. Using Nuclei Lysis Solution, genomic DNA was extracted from unfractionated peripheral blood mononuclear cells that were either fresh or cryopreserved. Trimming removed 3 bases from V and 2 bases from J, leaving 15 bases between the germline ends. CDR1 LGHNA and CDR2 YSLEER are derived from the germline V gene. The cysteine opens and the phenylalanine closes a CDR3 of 16 amino acids. Only CDR3 DNA remains: 48 bases, in frame from the first base. The paper's findings and limits, for the study overall: Inverse Simpson Index values from donors and from recipients before transplant predicted broader TCR repertoire diversity after transplant. After transplant, TCR diversity in recipients dropped, and pathologically expanded clonotypes climbed progressively between day 30 and day 180. Overlap with donor repertoires was found for only a small fraction of recipient repertoires, with over 95% found to appear de novo at the given depth. The sample size was limited, and CD4 and CD8 repertoire contributions could not be separated because cells were not sorted.

Here the sequenced sample was PBMCs, taken 180 days after allogeneic stem cell transplant. The sequence was collected from a male patient between 35 and 55 years old who had an allogeneic stem cell transplant from a related donor, so the T cells may come from the graft donor. Some clones in this sample may be carry-over from other donors' samples. Here the chain combines TRBV4-3 and TRBJ2-3; a tentative D match to TRBD2 spans 5 bases. CDR3 protein: CASSHSSQWTTDTQYF. The DNA is as follows: TGCGCCAGCAGCCACTCTAGCCAGTGGACCACAGATACGCAGTATTTT.